This TCR beta chain was obtained from a study of OX40 agonist ivuxolimab in advanced cancers. The table came from immunoSEQ multiplex PCR; TCRdb's copy has only in-frame clones and leaves some out. The table includes 60,000 or so clones, approximately 88% detected once. The CDR3 length is 16 residues. V lost 2 bases to trimming and J lost 3 bases, with 13 bases between them. Germline V gives CDR1 KGHSH, CDR2 LQKENI. Prior autoimmune disease or systemic immunosuppression barred patients. The genes are TRBV18 and TRBJ2-2; no reliable D call. The TCR originated in an adult with an advanced solid tumor such as melanoma, head and neck, liver or kidney cancer. Specimen: CD4+ or CD8+ T cells sorted from blood, collected in a trial of the OX40 agonist ivuxolimab. The CDR3 DNA sequence: TGTGCCAGCTCACCAGGGCTACGAGGAGACACCGGGGAGCTGTTTTTT. Translated: CASSPGLRGDTGELFF.